This T cell receptor beta chain stems from a study of OX40 agonist ivuxolimab in advanced cancers. Using immunoSEQ multiplex PCR, the repertoire was profiled, and TCRdb retains in-frame clones only, with some absent. This table holds tens of thousands of clones, around 86% found once. The CDR3 spans 15 residues. V was shortened by 5 bases and J by 9 bases, with 22 bases between the two germline ends. Germline V lookup: CDR1 SGHVS, CDR2 FQNEAQ. The clonotype was recovered from an adult with an advanced solid tumor such as melanoma, head and neck, liver or kidney cancer. The material sequenced was CD4+ or CD8+ T cells sorted from blood, taken in a trial of the OX40 agonist ivuxolimab. The chain carries TRBV7-8 and TRBJ2-5; the D call may be TRBD1 or TRBD2 (6 bases each). CDR3 DNA sequence: TGTGCCAGCAGCCCGCCGCGGGGCGCCAAGGGGGCCCAGTACTTC. Translated: CASSPPRGAKGAQYF.